One sample yielded the 28 T cell receptor beta chains listed below, sequenced in a study of blood T cell repertoires in COVID-19. The protocol was immunoSEQ multiplex PCR, while the TCRdb copy is restricted to in-frame clones and leaves out a portion. Altogether some 220,000 clones are present, approximately 78% being singletons, with the ten largest covering approximately 5%. Sequenced material: peripheral blood. The source of these receptors is a woman between 70 and 85 years old with COVID-19, enrolled during active disease.

The count of this clone is one. V and J are TRBV5-5 and TRBJ1-1; D not resolved. V was clipped by 2 bases and J by 1 base, with 15 bases between them. This CDR3 has 16 residues. Germline V CDR1 and CDR2: SGHKS, YYEKEE (reference sequence). CDR3 residues: CASSLGVTGSNTEAFF. The DNA of the CDR3 is TGTGCCAGCAGCTTAGGCGTGACCGGGTCGAACACTGAAGCTTTCTTT.

This clone was detected only once. CDR3 region: CASTPGGAGANVLTF. The CDR3 nucleotides are TGTGCCAGCACCCCAGGGGGCGCCGGGGCCAACGTCCTGACTTTC. The chain recombines TRBV6-2 or TRBV6-3 with TRBJ2-6, with 8 bases fitting TRBD1. The V gene end was trimmed by 7 bases and the J gene end by 4 bases; junction bases not matched to a gene: 6. CDR3 size: 15 residues. Germline CDR1 is MNHEY and CDR2 is SVGEGT.

In DNA form, the CDR3 reads TGTGCCAGCAGCCAAGGGGACTACCGGACAGATACGCAGTATTTT. Protein sequence: CASSQGDYRTDTQYF. The chain has TRBV3-1 (or the pseudogene TRBV3-2) and TRBJ2-3, with 7 bases that match TRBD2. This CDR3 spans 15 amino acids. V dropped 1 base and J dropped 3; count of bases not matched to a gene: 4. Germline values: CDR1 LGHDT, CDR2 YNNKEL (reference sequence).

The genes are TRBV5-5 and TRBJ2-2; no clear D. Germline assignment: CDR1 SGHKS and CDR2 YYEKEE (reference sequence). The CDR3 has 16 residues. V lost 3 bases, J lost 0 bases, and 12 bases lay in between. The CDR3 DNA follows: TGTGCCAGCAGCTATGATCTAAAGTCGAACACCGGGGAGCTGTTTTTT. Amino acid sequence: CASSYDLKSNTGELFF. Variable domain in full (rest from reference TRBV5-5 and TRBJ2-2): DAGVTQSPTHLIKTRGQQVTLRCSPISGHKSVSWYQQVLGQGPQFIFQYYEKEERGRGNFPDRFSARQFPNYSSELNVNALLLGDSALYLCASSYDLKSNTGELFFGEGSRLTVL.

The chain employs TRBV6-5 and TRBJ1-5, with a weak D call TRBD1 (6 bases). The V and J ends lost 0 bases and 4 bases respectively, with 10 bases between them. The CDR3 is made up of 15 amino acids. CDR1 and CDR2 (germline): MNHEY, SVGAGI. Here the CDR3 DNA reads TGTGCCAGCAGTTACTCCGGGACAAAAAATCAGCCCCAGCATTTT. Translation: CASSYSGTKNQPQHF.

V and J are TRBV18 and TRBJ1-5, with a possible D match to TRBD1 (5 bases). The CDR3 is made up of 13 amino acids. Germline lookup yields CDR1 KGHSH and CDR2 LQKENI. Deletions cut 5 bases from V and 6 bases from J, with 11 bases between. The CDR3 DNA is TGTGCCAGCTCAATAGGCGGGGGTCAGCCCCAGCATTTT. This encodes CASSIGGGQPQHF. The whole variable domain, remainder taken from reference TRBV18 and TRBJ1-5, is NAGVMQNPRHLVRRRGQEARLRCSPMKGHSHVYWYRQLPEEGLKFMVYLQKENIIDESGMPKERFSAEFPKEGPSILRIQQVVRGDSAAYFCASSIGGGQPQHFGDGTRLSIL.

The rearrangement joins TRBV4-3 to TRBJ2-1, with D perhaps matching TRBD2 (5 bases). This CDR3 has 18 residues. Trimming cost V 0 bases and J 3 bases, with 18 bases left between them. Germline lookup yields CDR1 LGHNA and CDR2 YSLEER. The CDR3 DNA is TGCGCCAGCAGCCAAGATCCCGACTCCAGCGGACTCTACAATGAGCAGTTCTTC. This encodes CASSQDPDSSGLYNEQFF.

This clone was seen a handful of times. The V and J genes are TRBV29-1 and TRBJ2-1; D is perhaps TRBD2 (5 bases). Germline CDR1 reads SQVTM; CDR2 reads ANQGSEA. There are 11 residues in the CDR3. V lost 4 bases and J lost 9, with 10 bases in between. CDR3 amino acids: CSVGTRTEQFF. Written as DNA, the CDR3 is TGCAGCGTTGGGACTCGGACTGAGCAGTTCTTC.

This clone was recorded only once. This sequence joins TRBV11-3 and TRBJ2-7; TRBD2 matches 8 bases. The ends lost 4 bases at V and 5 bases at J; junction bases unmatched: 4. This CDR3 is 13 amino acids long. Germline CDR1 is SGHNT and CDR2 is YENEEA. CDR3 region: CASSSGLANEQYF. CDR3 nucleotides: TGTGCCAGCAGCTCAGGACTAGCCAACGAGCAGTACTTC.

The chain has TRBV18 and TRBJ1-1, with 7 bases aligning to TRBD1. Germline assignment: CDR1 KGHSH and CDR2 LQKENI. This CDR3 spans 15 amino acids. V lost 3 bases to trimming and J lost 0 bases; unmatched junction nucleotides: 4. CDR3: CASSPVTGVNTEAFF. CDR3 in DNA: TGTGCCAGCTCACCTGTAACAGGGGTGAACACTGAAGCTTTCTTT.

The rearrangement uses TRBV18 and TRBJ2-1; 14 positions match TRBD2. The V segment lost 6 bases and the J segment 9 bases; nucleotides outside the gene matches: 31. In germline, CDR1 is KGHSH, CDR2 LQKENI. This CDR3 contains 23 residues. The CDR3 loop reads CASSSSPLTGLAGGKPKRSEQFF. The CDR3, as DNA: TGTGCCAGCTCCTCATCCCCTCTAACAGGACTAGCGGGAGGAAAACCTAAAAGAAGTGAGCAGTTCTTC.

CDR3 nucleotides: TGTGCCAGCAATCGACGGACAGAGTGGGAGCAGTACTTC. As protein: CASNRRTEWEQYF. The rearrangement links TRBV2 to TRBJ2-7; maybe TRBD1 (6 bases). The CDR3 sequence is 13 residues long. Per germline, CDR1 SNHLY and CDR2 FYNNEI. V was shortened by 7 bases and J by 7 bases, with 17 bases between the two germline ends.

The CDR3 is CASTNNQGQNTEAFF. The CDR3 DNA sequence: TGTGCCAGCACAAACAATCAAGGACAGAACACTGAAGCTTTCTTT. The chain recombines TRBV18 with TRBJ1-1, with D possibly matching TRBD1 (5 bases). The CDR3 totals 15 residues. From germline, CDR1 is KGHSH and CDR2 LQKENI. Trimming left V 8 bases short and J 1 base short, with 17 bases between.

The chain combines TRBV7-3 with TRBJ2-1, with TRBD1 matching 7 bases. V shed 5 bases, J shed 0 bases, and the junction held 7 bases outside the gene matches. CDR1 is SGHTA, CDR2 FQGTGA, per germline. The CDR3 is 16 residues long. The CDR3 DNA is TGTGCCAGCAGCATCGAGGGGGCAAGCTCCTACAATGAGCAGTTCTTC. Its protein product is CASSIEGASSYNEQFF.

The gene calls are TRBV29-1 and TRBJ1-2; 10 bases are shared with TRBD1. V trimming: 2 bases; J trimming: 4 bases; junction bases outside the gene matches: 10. Per the germline V gene, CDR1 is SQVTM and CDR2 is ANQGSEA. The CDR3 contains 16 residues. The CDR3 sequence is CSVETDGQGELYGYTF. CDR3 coding DNA: TGCAGCGTTGAAACGGACGGACAGGGGGAACTCTATGGCTACACCTTC.

This clone was found a few times. V usage is TRBV5-6 and J usage is TRBJ2-7, with D tentatively TRBD2 (5 bases). The V and J ends lost 5 bases and 3 bases respectively, with 12 bases between them. The length of the CDR3 is 13 residues. CDR1 and CDR2 (germline): SGHDT, YYEEEE. CDR3: CASSLGSVYEQYF. The CDR3 DNA follows: TGTGCCAGCAGTCTGGGGAGCGTCTACGAGCAGTACTTC.

V is TRBV28 and J is TRBJ1-2; no clear D. CDR1 MDHEN and CDR2 SYDVKM come from the germline V gene. The germline V and J ends were trimmed by 3 bases and 1 base, with 6 bases remaining between them. This CDR3 has 13 amino acids. CDR3 coding DNA: TGTGCCAGCAGTTTCAGGAATAACTATGGCTACACCTTC. Translating gives CASSFRNNYGYTF.

The chain combines TRBV7-2 with TRBJ2-3; 11 bases align to TRBD2. The CDR3 covers 15 residues. V dropped 5 bases and J dropped 9; count of bases not matched to a gene: 10. The germline gives CDR1 SGHTA, CDR2 FQGNSA. In DNA, the CDR3 is TGTGCCAGCAGCCTAGGAGGGACTAGCGGTAGAACGCAGTATTTT. The encoded protein is CASSLGGTSGRTQYF.

This rearrangement joins TRBV24-1 to TRBJ2-3, with D possibly matching TRBD2 (6 bases). CDR3 length equals 16 residues. The V gene's germline CDR1 is KGHDR and CDR2 SFDVKD. Deletions cut 6 bases from V and 0 bases from J, with 15 bases between. For the CDR3, the DNA is TGTGCCACCAGTCTGGGGAAAAGCGGGAGCACAGATACGCAGTATTTT. This codes for CATSLGKSGSTDTQYF.

V gene TRBV10-2 combines with J gene TRBJ1-2; 9 bases map to TRBD1. The CDR3 runs to 14 residues. With V trimmed by 7 bases and J by 1 base, 4 bases remained unmatched. From germline, CDR1 is WSHSY and CDR2 SAAADI. The CDR3 loop is CASTWGQGNYGYTF. Here the CDR3 DNA reads TGCGCCAGCACCTGGGGACAGGGTAACTATGGCTACACCTTC.

This rearrangement joins TRBV19 to TRBJ2-2, with 7 bases that match TRBD2. The CDR3 length is 18 residues. With V trimmed by 7 bases and J by 4 bases, 18 bases remained unmatched. The V gene's germline CDR1 is LNHDA and CDR2 SQIVND (reference sequence). The CDR3 nucleotides read TGTGCCAGTACCCGAGAGGCTAGCGGATCCGGTTTCACCGGGGAGCTGTTTTTT. This gives the protein CASTREASGSGFTGELFF. Filled out from reference TRBV19 and TRBJ2-2, the complete variable domain reads DGGITQSPKYLFRKEGQNVTLSCEQNLNHDAMYWYRQDPGQGLRLIYYSQIVNDFQKGDIAEGYSVSREKKESFPLTVTSAQKNPTAFYLCASTREASGSGFTGELFFGEGSRLTVL.

The J gene is TRBJ1-5, the V gene TRBV7-9; 8 nucleotides agree with TRBD1. With 0 bases clipped from V and 4 bases from J, the junction kept 11 bases outside the gene matches. This CDR3 contains 18 residues. Germline V CDR1 and CDR2: SEHNR, FQNEAQ (reference sequence). CDR3 protein: CASSLATGAGGGNQPQHF. CDR3 nucleotides: TGTGCCAGCAGCTTAGCGACGGGTGCAGGGGGCGGTAATCAGCCCCAGCATTTT.

J is TRBJ2-1 and V is TRBV7-9, with 8 bases identical to TRBD1. The CDR3 consists of 18 residues. Unmatched junction bases numbered 12, after V lost 5 bases and J lost 0 bases. Germline assignment: CDR1 SEHNR and CDR2 FQNEAQ (reference sequence). CDR3 nucleotide sequence: TGTGCCAGCAGCCCTCCCTCCTGGACAGGGCACTCCTACAATGAGCAGTTCTTC. Protein product: CASSPPSWTGHSYNEQFF. Based on the CDR3 plus reference TRBV7-9 and TRBJ2-1, the full variable domain is DTGVSQNPRHKITKRGQNVTFRCDPISEHNRLYWYRQTLGQGPEFLTYFQNEAQLEKSRLLSDRFSAERPKGSFSTLEIQRTEQGDSAMYLCASSPPSWTGHSYNEQFFGPGTRLTVL.

The chain recombines TRBV12-3 or TRBV12-4 with TRBJ2-5; D ambiguous. Trimming took off 3 bases at V and 1 base at J, with 6 bases between the two ends. This CDR3 has 13 residues. CDR3 loop: CASSFAGQETQYF. In DNA, the CDR3 is TGTGCCAGCAGTTTCGCAGGCCAAGAGACCCAGTACTTC.

This chain uses TRBV4-3 with TRBJ2-1, with D uncertain. Trimming pared 0 bases from V and 2 bases from J, leaving 8 bases between. Looked up from germline, CDR1 is LGHNA and CDR2 is YSLEER. The CDR3 totals 15 residues. The CDR3 loop reads CASSQDRLPYNEQFF. For the CDR3, the DNA is TGCGCCAGCAGCCAAGACAGGTTACCCTACAATGAGCAGTTCTTC.

The rearrangement joins TRBV28 to TRBJ1-1, with D tentatively TRBD1 (6 bases). The CDR3 totals 15 residues. CDR1 is MDHEN, CDR2 SYDVKM, per germline. Trimming pared 5 bases from V and 1 base from J, leaving 14 bases between. In DNA form, the CDR3 reads TGTGCCAGCAGTCCGAGCGGGACAAAGAACACTGAAGCTTTCTTT. Its protein is CASSPSGTKNTEAFF.

Only one count was recorded for this clone. The V call is TRBV9, the J call TRBJ1-1, with D unresolved. Trimming left V 0 bases short and J 2 bases short, with 8 bases between. The CDR3 is 14 amino acids. The V gene's germline CDR1 is SGDLS and CDR2 YYNGEE. This chain's CDR3 is CASSVVTANTEAFF. CDR3 DNA: TGTGCCAGCAGCGTAGTCACAGCCAACACTGAAGCTTTCTTT.

V usage is TRBV5-8 and J usage is TRBJ2-1, with 9 bases matching TRBD2. This CDR3 spans 15 amino acids. The germline V gene has CDR1 SGHTS and CDR2 YDEGEE. V trimming: 4 bases; J trimming: 6 bases; junction bases outside the gene matches: 8. The CDR3 reads CASSLSGRPPNEQFF. As DNA, the CDR3 is TGTGCCAGCAGCCTCAGCGGGAGGCCCCCCAATGAGCAGTTCTTC.